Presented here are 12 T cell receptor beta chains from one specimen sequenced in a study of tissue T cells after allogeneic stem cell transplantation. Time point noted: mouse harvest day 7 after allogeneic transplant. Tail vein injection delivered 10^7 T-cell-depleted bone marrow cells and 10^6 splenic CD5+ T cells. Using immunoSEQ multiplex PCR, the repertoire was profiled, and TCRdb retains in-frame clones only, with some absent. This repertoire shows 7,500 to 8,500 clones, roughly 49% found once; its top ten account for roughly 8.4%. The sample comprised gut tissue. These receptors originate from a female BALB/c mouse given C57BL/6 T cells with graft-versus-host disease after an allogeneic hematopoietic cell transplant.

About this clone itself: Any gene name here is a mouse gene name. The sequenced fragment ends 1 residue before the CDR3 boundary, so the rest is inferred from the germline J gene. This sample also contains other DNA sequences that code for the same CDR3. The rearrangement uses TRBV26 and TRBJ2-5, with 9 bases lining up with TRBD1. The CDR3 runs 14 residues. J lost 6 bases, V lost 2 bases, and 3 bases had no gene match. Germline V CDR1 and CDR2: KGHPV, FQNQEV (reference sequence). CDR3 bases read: TGTGCCAGCAGTCTGACAGGGGGCGCCGACACCCAGTAC. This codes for CASSLTGGADTQY. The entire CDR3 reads CASSLTGGADTQYF.

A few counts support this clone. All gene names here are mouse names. The sequenced CDR3 bases are TGTGCCAGCAGTCTGTCAAACACCGGGCAGCTCTAC. It yields the protein CASSLSNTGQLY. The complete CDR3 sequence is CASSLSNTGQLYF. The chain uses TRBV26 and TRBJ2-2; D remains unclear. Coverage ceases 1 residue before the CDR3 finishes, and the germline J gene fills in the end. This CDR3 is built from 13 residues. Per the germline V gene, CDR1 is KGHPV and CDR2 is FQNQEV (reference sequence). V lost 0 bases and J 1 base, leaving 0 bases between the germline ends. The complete variable domain, with remaining parts taken from reference TRBV26 and TRBJ2-2, reads NSKVIQTPRYLVKGQGQKAKMRCIPEKGHPVVFWYQQNKNNEFKFLINFQNQEVLQQIDMTEKRFSAECPSNSPCSLEIQSSEAGDSALYLCASSLSNTGQLYFGEGSKLTVL.

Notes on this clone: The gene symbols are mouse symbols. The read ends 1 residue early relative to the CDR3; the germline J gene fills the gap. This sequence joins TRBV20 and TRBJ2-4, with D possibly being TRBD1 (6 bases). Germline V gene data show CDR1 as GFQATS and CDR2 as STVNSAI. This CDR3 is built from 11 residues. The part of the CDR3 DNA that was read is TGTGGAGGGGGTAGTCAAAACACCTTGTAC. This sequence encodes CGGGSQNTLY. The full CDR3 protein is CGGGSQNTLYF.

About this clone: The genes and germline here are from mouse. The CDR3 is CASSPWTGQEQYF. Partial CDR3 DNA: TGTGCCAGCAGCCCATGGACAGGGCAGGAACAGTAC. The V and J genes are TRBV15 and TRBJ2-7; 8 positions agree with TRBD1. The DNA ends 1 residue before the CDR3 does, and the rest of the CDR3 is filled in from the germline J gene. The CDR3 has 13 amino acids. Germline-derived CDR1 and CDR2 are SGHND and FRSKSL. Trimming took 6 bases from V and 7 from J; bases not matched to a gene: 8.

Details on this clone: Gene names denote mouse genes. Here the CDR3 reads CASSGQYNSPLYF. The sequenced part of the CDR3 DNA is TGTGCCAGCTCCGGACAATATAATTCGCCCCTCTAC. The chain carries TRBV12-2 and TRBJ1-6; D might be TRBD1 (5 bases). The missing CDR3 end, 1 residue past where the read stops, is filled in from the germline J gene. TRBJ1-6 is labeled an ORF, and its function is uncertain. In germline, CDR1 is SGHLS, CDR2 HYDKME. CDR3 length equals 13 residues. V gave up 4 bases and J gave up 4 bases, with 7 bases separating them.

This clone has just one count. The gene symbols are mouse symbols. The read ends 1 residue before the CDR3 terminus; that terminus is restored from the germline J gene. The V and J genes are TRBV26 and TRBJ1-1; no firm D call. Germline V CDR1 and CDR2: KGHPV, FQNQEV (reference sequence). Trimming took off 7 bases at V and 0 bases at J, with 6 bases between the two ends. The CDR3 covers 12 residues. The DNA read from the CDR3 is TGTGCCAGCAATATTGCAAACACAGAAGTCTTC. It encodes CASNIANTEVF. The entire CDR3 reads CASNIANTEVFF.

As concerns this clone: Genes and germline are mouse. CDR3 DNA, as far as it was read: TGTGCCAGCAGCCCCGGACACCTTTCTGGAAATACGCTCTAT. Translated, it gives CASSPGHLSGNTLY. The full CDR3 protein reads CASSPGHLSGNTLYF. This chain uses TRBV26 with TRBJ1-3, with D perhaps TRBD1 (5 bases). The CDR3 goes on 1 residue after the read ends, and that part is filled in from the germline J gene. The V gene lost 6 bases and the J gene lost 0 bases, with 12 bases spanning the gap. This CDR3 has 15 residues. The V gene's germline CDR1 is KGHPV and CDR2 FQNQEV (reference sequence).

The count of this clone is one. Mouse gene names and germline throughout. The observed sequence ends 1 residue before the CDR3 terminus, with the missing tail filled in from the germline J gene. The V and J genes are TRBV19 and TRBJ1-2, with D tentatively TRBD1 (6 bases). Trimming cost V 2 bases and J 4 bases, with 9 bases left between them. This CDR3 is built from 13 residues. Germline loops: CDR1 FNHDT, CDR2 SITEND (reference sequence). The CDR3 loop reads CASSITGSSDYTF. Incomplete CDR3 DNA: TGTGCCAGCAGTATCACAGGGAGCTCCGACTACACC.

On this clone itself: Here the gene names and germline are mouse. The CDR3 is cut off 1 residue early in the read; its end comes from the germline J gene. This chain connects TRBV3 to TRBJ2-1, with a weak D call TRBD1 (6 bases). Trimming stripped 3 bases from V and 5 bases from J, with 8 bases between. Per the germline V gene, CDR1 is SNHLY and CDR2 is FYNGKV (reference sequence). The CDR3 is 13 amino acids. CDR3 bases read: TGTGCCAGCAGCTTCTACAGGGATGCTGAGCAGTTC. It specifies CASSFYRDAEQF. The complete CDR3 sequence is CASSFYRDAEQFF.

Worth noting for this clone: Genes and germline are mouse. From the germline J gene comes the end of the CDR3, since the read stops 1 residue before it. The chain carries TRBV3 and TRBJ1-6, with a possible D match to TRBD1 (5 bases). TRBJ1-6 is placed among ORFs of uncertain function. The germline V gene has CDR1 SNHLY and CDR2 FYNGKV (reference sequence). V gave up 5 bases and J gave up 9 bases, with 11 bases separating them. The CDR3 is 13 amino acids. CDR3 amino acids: CASSPDKTSPLYF. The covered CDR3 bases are TGTGCCAGCAGCCCGGACAAAACTTCGCCCCTCTAC.

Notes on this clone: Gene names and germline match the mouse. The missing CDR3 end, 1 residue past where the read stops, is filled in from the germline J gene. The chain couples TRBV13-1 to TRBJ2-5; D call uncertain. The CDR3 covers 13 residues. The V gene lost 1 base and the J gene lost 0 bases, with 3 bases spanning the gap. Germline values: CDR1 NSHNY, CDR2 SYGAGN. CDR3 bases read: TGTGCCAGCAGTGATACTAACCAAGACACCCAGTAC. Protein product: CASSDTNQDTQY. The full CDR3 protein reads CASSDTNQDTQYF.

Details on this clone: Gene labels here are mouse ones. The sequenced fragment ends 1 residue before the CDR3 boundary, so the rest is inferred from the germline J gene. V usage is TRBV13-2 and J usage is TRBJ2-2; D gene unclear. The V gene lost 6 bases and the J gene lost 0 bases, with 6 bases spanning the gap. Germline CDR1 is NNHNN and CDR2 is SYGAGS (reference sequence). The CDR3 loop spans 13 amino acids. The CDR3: CASEGTNTGQLYF. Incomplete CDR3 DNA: TGTGCCAGCGAGGGAACAAACACCGGGCAGCTCTAC.